This T cell receptor beta chain came from a study of blood T cell repertoires in COVID-19. The germline gives CDR1 MNHNS, CDR2 SASEGT. Trimming cost V 0 bases and J 4 bases, with 16 bases left between them. The CDR3 has 16 amino acids. Clinical history reported by participants formed the basis on which cohorts were assigned. Clones were sequenced by immunoSEQ multiplex PCR, and TCRdb holds only the in-frame ones, with some missing. The sample records 220,000 or so clones, 90% being singletons. This clonotype originated in a man aged 25-40 years who had been exposed to COVID-19. The sequenced sample consisted of PBMCs or T cells enriched from blood (not recorded which). This chain connects TRBV6-1 to TRBJ2-7; D is ambiguous. The CDR3, as DNA: TGTGCCAGCAGTGAAGCGGAGAACATACCCCCTTACGAGCAGTACTTC. This sequence encodes CASSEAENIPPYEQYF.